A selection of T cell receptor beta chains follows, all from one sample in a study of cytomegalovirus exposure and HLA in healthy donors. Sequencing used immunoSEQ multiplex PCR; TCRdb keeps in-frame clones, though not all of them. The listing contains 38,000 or so clones. The sequencing sample was made of PBMCs. These receptors all stem from a man aged 25 to 45 in good health and CMV-seronegative. Each CDR3 is given with its conserved first and last residue. The D gene is left open where the match is weak.

d_gene,v_gene,j_gene,len,CDR3nt,CDR3aa
TRBD1,TRBV5-6,TRBJ1-1,15,TGTGCCAGCAGCCTACCGACAGGGGTTGACACTGAAGCTTTCTTT,CASSLPTGVDTEAFF
.,TRBV5-1,TRBJ2-1,13,TGCGCCAGCAGCTTGGTCAGGGTTGATGAGCAGTTCTTC,CASSLVRVDEQFF
TRBD2,TRBV27,TRBJ2-7,16,TGTGCCAGCAGGTTCGCTGGACTAGCGCTTATAGGGGAGCAGTACTTC,CASRFAGLALIGEQYF
TRBD2,TRBV4-1,TRBJ2-7,14,TGCGCCAGCAGCCAAATTCGGGGGGCCTACGAGCAGTACTTC,CASSQIRGAYEQYF
.,TRBV21-1,TRBJ1-5,15,TGTGCCAGCAGCTTCGGACACTTCTCTGTCCAGCCCCAGCATTTT,CASSFGHFSVQPQHF
TRBD1,TRBV7-3,TRBJ2-7,16,TGTGCCAGCAGCCTCCTGCCGCTGACAGGGCGGTACGAGCAGTACTTC,CASSLLPLTGRYEQYF
.,TRBV5-1,TRBJ2-4,14,TGCGCCAGCAGCTCAGGGGTGGTGGGTGACATTCAGTACTTC,CASSSGVVGDIQYF
TRBD2,TRBV5-1,TRBJ2-5,14,TGCGCCAGCAGCCCGGGACTAGCAACAGAGACCCAGTACTTC,CASSPGLATETQYF
.,TRBV19,TRBJ2-5,12,TGTGCCAGTAGTGAGAACAGGGAGACCCAGTACTTC,CASSENRETQYF
.,TRBV5-1,TRBJ2-2,15,TGCGCCAGCAGCTTGAACCAGGGATACACCGGGGAGCTGTTTTTT,CASSLNQGYTGELFF
TRBD2,TRBV19,TRBJ2-5,15,TGTGCCACATCAGAGGGACTAGCGGGAACTAAGGGGAGGTACTTC,CATSEGLAGTKGRYF
TRBD1,TRBV19,TRBJ1-2,13,TGTGCCAGTAGTCGACAGGGGACCTATGGCTACACCTTC,CASSRQGTYGYTF
.,TRBV2,TRBJ2-3,14,TGTGCCAGCAGTGACCCCAGGGACACAGATACGCAGTATTTT,CASSDPRDTDTQYF
.,TRBV5-6,TRBJ2-3,19,TGTGCCAGCAGCCCCCGCTTAGGAGGTCCCGGTAGAGGAGCAGATACGCAGTATTTT,CASSPRLGGPGRGADTQYF
TRBD1,TRBV5-1,TRBJ2-7,15,TGCGCCAGCAGCTTGGGAGACAGGGCCCCCAACGAGCAGTACTTC,CASSLGDRAPNEQYF
TRBD1,TRBV4-2,TRBJ1-2,16,TGTGCCAGCAGCCCCGACCAGGGGGAATCCGACTATGGCTACACCTTC,CASSPDQGESDYGYTF
.,TRBV4-1,TRBJ1-4,15,TGCGCCAGCAGCCAAGTAGGACAGAGTAATGAAAAACTGTTTTTT,CASSQVGQSNEKLFF
.,TRBV4-1,TRBJ2-7,13,TGCGCCAGCAGCCAAGATAGAAGTTCTCAACAGTACTTC,CASSQDRSSQQYF
TRBD2,TRBV25-1,TRBJ2-3,17,TGTGCCAGCAGTGATGGTCGGGGGGAGCATGGTGCAGATACGCAGTATTTT,CASSDGRGEHGADTQYF
.,TRBV5-5,TRBJ1-6,15,TGTGCCAGCAGCTTTATATCCTCCTATAATTCACCCCTCCCCTTT,CASSFISSYNSPLPF
TRBD1,TRBV2,TRBJ2-7,14,TGTGCCAGCTATACCGGGACAGGGGTCTACGAGCAGTACTTC,CASYTGTGVYEQYF
.,TRBV4-3,TRBJ1-1,16,TGCGCCAGCAGCCAAGATACGAGGGAAATGAACACTGAAGCTTTCTTT,CASSQDTREMNTEAFF
.,TRBV28,TRBJ1-5,16,TGTGCCAGTATCCCACCGTTAACAGGGAGCAATCAGCCCCAGCATTTT,CASIPPLTGSNQPQHF
TRBD1,TRBV5-1,TRBJ2-7,14,TGCGCCAGCAGCTTCGGGACAGGCTCATACGAGCAGTACTTC,CASSFGTGSYEQYF
.,TRBV18,TRBJ1-1,12,TGTGCCAGCTCACCAACGAGCATTGAAGCTTTCTTT,CASSPTSIEAFF
TRBD2,TRBV30,TRBJ2-7,15,TGTGCCGGGAGTAAGGGACTAGCTGGTTCCTACGAGCAGTACTTC,CAGSKGLAGSYEQYF
TRBD1,TRBV28,TRBJ2-7,15,TGTGCCAGCAGTTTTTATGGGACAGGGGGTGGAGAGCAGTACTTC,CASSFYGTGGGEQYF
TRBD1,TRBV4-1,TRBJ1-2,16,TGCGCCAGCAGCCAAGATCAGCAGGGGGGATACTATGGCTACACCTTC,CASSQDQQGGYYGYTF
.,TRBV5-1,TRBJ1-1,16,TGCGCCAGCAGCCATCTGAACAGGGAAATGAACACTGAAGCTTTCTTT,CASSHLNREMNTEAFF
TRBD1,TRBV5-3,TRBJ1-2,17,TGTGCCAGAAGCTTGGGCAGGGGACAGGGGACTAACTATGGCTACACCTTC,CARSLGRGQGTNYGYTF
TRBD1,TRBV10-3,TRBJ2-1,15,TGTGCCATCAGGTCCACGGGACAGGGCTTCAATGAGCAGTTCTTC,CAIRSTGQGFNEQFF
.,TRBV2,TRBJ1-4,14,TGTGCCAGCAGTGACCCCAACGCTAACGAAAAACTGTTTTTT,CASSDPNANEKLFF